These 22 T cell receptor beta chains originate from one sample sequenced in a study of T cells after yellow fever vaccination. A single record per CDR3 protein comes from TCRdb applying MiXCR to the 5' RACE reads. Of some 350,000 distinct CDR3 sequences in the sample, over 8% were seen once. This specimen consisted of PBMCs, obtained on the day of the first yellow fever vaccination. These receptors all come from a young man who received the YFV17D yellow fever vaccine.

This clonotype showed up just a few times. This CDR3 is CASNQQTGGETQYF. The CDR3 bases are TGCGCCAGCAACCAACAGACAGGAGGCGAGACCCAGTACTTC. The chain combines TRBV5-1 with TRBJ2-5, with a possible D match to TRBD1 (6 bases). Germline V gives CDR1 SGHRS, CDR2 YFSETQ. The CDR3 totals 14 residues. The V end was cut by 6 bases, the J end by 5 bases, with 17 bases between.

The rearrangement links TRBV3-1 to TRBJ2-4; possibly TRBD1 or TRBD2 for D (6 bases each). From germline, CDR1 is LGHDT and CDR2 YNNKEL (reference sequence). This CDR3 has 16 residues. V was shortened by 3 bases and J by 2 bases, with 14 bases between the two germline ends. CDR3 amino acids: CASSQVFGGTKNIQYF. The CDR3 DNA is TGTGCCAGCAGCCAGGTGTTCGGGGGCACCAAAAACATTCAGTACTTC. The whole variable domain, remainder taken from reference TRBV3-1 and TRBJ2-4, is DTAVSQTPKYLVTQMGNDKSIKCEQNLGHDTMYWYKQDSKKFLKIMFSYNNKELIINETVPNRFSPKSPDKAHLNLHINSLELGDSAVYFCASSQVFGGTKNIQYFGAGTRLSVL.

In its sample, this clonotype was seen a few times. This rearrangement joins TRBV4-1 to TRBJ2-7, with 7 nucleotides matching TRBD2. This CDR3 has 15 residues. V trimming: 0 bases; J trimming: 3 bases; junction bases outside the gene matches: 5. Per the germline V gene, CDR1 is MGHRA and CDR2 is YSYEKL. CDR3 amino acids: CASSQEKGGGYEQYF. The CDR3 nucleotides read TGCGCCAGCAGCCAAGAAAAAGGCGGGGGCTACGAGCAGTACTTC.

The chain combines TRBV4-2 with TRBJ2-3; D is ambiguous. This CDR3 contains 13 residues. V was pared by 10 bases and J by 0 bases, with 11 bases between. The V gene's germline CDR1 is LGHNA and CDR2 YNFKEQ. The CDR3 DNA follows: TGTGCCATCGGCCCACGGAGCACAGATACGCAGTATTTT. Encoded protein: CAIGPRSTDTQYF.

This clonotype has just a few counts. The V and J genes are TRBV6-2 or TRBV6-3 and TRBJ1-1; no clear D gene. The germline gives CDR1 MNHEY, CDR2 SVGEGT. The CDR3 contains 12 residues. Trimming stripped 2 bases from V and 7 bases from J, with 8 bases between. CDR3 protein: CASSYGLVEAFF. Written as DNA, the CDR3 is TGTGCCAGCAGTTACGGGTTGGTTGAAGCTTTCTTT.

On this clonotype itself: The junction and the germline gene differ at one end; a read error may be behind it. The rearrangement uses TRBV7-9 and TRBJ1-1; D gene uncertain. Germline V CDR1 and CDR2: SEHNR, FQNEAQ (reference sequence). CDR3 length equals 16 residues. CDR3 loop: CASSSARSAPNSEAFF. The CDR3 DNA follows: TGTGCCAGCAGCTCAGCGAGGTCAGCACCGAACTCTGAAGCTTTCTTT. Looking up the rest from reference TRBV7-9 and TRBJ1-1 gives the full variable domain: DTGVSQNPRHKITKRGQNVTFRCDPISEHNRLYWYRQTLGQGPEFLTYFQNEAQLEKSRLLSDRFSAERPKGSFSTLEIQRTEQGDSAMYLCASSSARSAPNSEAFFGQGTRLTVV.

This clonotype was recorded a few times. The rearrangement joins TRBV3-1 to TRBJ1-2; unclear D gene. Germline-derived CDR1 and CDR2 are LGHDT and YNNKEL (reference sequence). The CDR3 spans 13 residues. The V end was cut by 7 bases, the J end by 4 bases, with 13 bases between. This CDR3 is CASTKGRPYGYTF. The CDR3 nucleotides read TGTGCCAGCACCAAGGGCCGCCCCTATGGCTACACCTTC.

The V call is TRBV5-6, the J call TRBJ2-1; D remains unclear. There are 13 residues in the CDR3. V lost 0 bases to trimming and J lost 8 bases, with 9 bases between them. Germline V lookup: CDR1 SGHDT, CDR2 YYEEEE. The CDR3, as DNA: TGTGCCAGCAGCTTGGACCTCCGCCATGAGCAGTTCTTC. It encodes CASSLDLRHEQFF.

The chain uses TRBV11-3 and TRBJ2-1; 8 bases match TRBD2. CDR1 is SGHNT and CDR2 is YENEEA in the germline V gene. This CDR3 contains 14 residues. The ends lost 6 bases at V and 10 bases at J; junction bases unmatched: 11. CDR3 DNA sequence: TGTGCCAGCAGTCGGGAGGGCGGGCACAGGGAGCAGTTCTTC. Protein: CASSREGGHREQFF.

The chain has TRBV27 and TRBJ1-2, with unresolved D. The germline V gene has CDR1 MNHEY and CDR2 SMNVEV (reference sequence). Trimming left V 3 bases short and J 0 bases short, with 14 bases between. The CDR3 contains 16 residues. The CDR3 loop is CASSLWGTQSNYGYTF. The DNA of the CDR3 is TGTGCCAGCAGTTTGTGGGGAACGCAGTCTAACTATGGCTACACCTTC.

This clonotype was observed a handful of times. This sequence joins TRBV5-6 and TRBJ2-3; 7 nucleotides agree with TRBD2. CDR3 length equals 16 residues. Per germline, CDR1 SGHDT and CDR2 YYEEEE. Trimming took 0 bases from V and 1 from J; bases not matched to a gene: 5. Here the CDR3 DNA reads TGTGCCAGCAGCTTGGAGTTTGCGGGAGGCACAGATACGCAGTATTTT. Protein sequence: CASSLEFAGGTDTQYF.

In this sample, this clonotype turned up many times. The gene calls are TRBV7-2 and TRBJ2-3; no definite D call. Per the germline V gene, CDR1 is SGHTA and CDR2 is FQGNSA. Trimming removed 5 bases at V and 0 bases at J, with 3 bases between. The length of the CDR3 is 12 residues. The CDR3 here is CASSGSTDTQYF. CDR3 in DNA: TGTGCCAGCAGCGGTAGCACAGATACGCAGTATTTT.

This clonotype was seen a few times. The rearrangement uses TRBV7-8 and TRBJ2-3; D uncertain. V was shortened by 3 bases and J by 4 bases, with 20 bases between the two germline ends. Germline-derived CDR1 and CDR2 are SGHVS and FQNEAQ. CDR3 length: 17 amino acids. CDR3 loop: CASSLLNSILWADTQYF. DNA for the CDR3: TGTGCCAGCAGCTTGCTCAATTCCATCCTATGGGCAGATACGCAGTATTTT.

This clonotype was seen only a few times. V gene TRBV24-1 combines with J gene TRBJ2-1; no definite D call. CDR1 is KGHDR and CDR2 is SFDVKD in the germline V gene. V gave up 5 bases and J gave up 0 bases, with 7 bases separating them. The CDR3 contains 14 residues. CDR3 sequence reads: CATSGSPSYNEQFF. DNA of the CDR3: TGTGCCACCAGTGGAAGCCCCTCCTACAATGAGCAGTTCTTC.

V gene TRBV10-1 combines with J gene TRBJ2-2; TRBD1 matches at 8 bases. Trimming removed 6 bases from V and 1 base from J; junction bases left unmatched: 10. The CDR3 sequence is 17 residues long. Germline loops: CDR1 WNHNN, CDR2 SYGVQD (reference sequence). The CDR3 DNA reads TGCGCCAGCAGCGATCCCCACGGGACAGGGAACACCGGGGAGCTGTTTTTT. It yields the protein CASSDPHGTGNTGELFF.

In this sample, this clonotype turned up a few times. This chain uses TRBV7-3 with TRBJ2-1, with a possible D match to TRBD2 (6 bases). Germline values: CDR1 SGHTA, CDR2 FQGTGA. The length of the CDR3 is 18 residues. Trimming shortened V by 2 bases and J by 0 bases, and 17 bases separated the two germline ends. Written as DNA, the CDR3 is TGTGCCAGCAGCTTAGAGGGGCGGGGACGAAGCTCCTACAATGAGCAGTTCTTC. Protein: CASSLEGRGRSSYNEQFF.

DNA of the CDR3: TGCGCCAGCAGCTTGATGGATACGCAGTATTTT. Encoded protein: CASSLMDTQYF. The rearrangement joins TRBV5-1 to TRBJ2-3; no definite D call. Per the germline V gene, CDR1 is SGHRS and CDR2 is YFSETQ. V lost 1 base to trimming and J lost 6 bases, with 3 bases between them. CDR3 length equals 11 residues.

V usage is TRBV28 and J usage is TRBJ2-5; tentative D call: TRBD1 (6 bases). Germline V CDR1 and CDR2: MDHEN, SYDVKM. Trimming left V 9 bases short and J 7 bases short, with 15 bases between. CDR3 length equals 12 residues. The CDR3 DNA sequence: TGTGCCAGTGCGGACAGCCCAAGGACCCAGTACTTC. Translated, it gives CASADSPRTQYF.

This clonotype was observed a handful of times. This chain uses TRBV3-1 with TRBJ2-1; 8 positions agree with TRBD2. V lost 1 base to trimming and J lost 10 bases; unmatched junction nucleotides: 12. Germline V gene lookup returns CDR1 LGHDT and CDR2 YNNKEL (reference sequence). The CDR3 totals 16 residues. CDR3 coding DNA: TGTGCCAGCAGCCAAGTAATGGGACTAGGGGAATCGGAGCAGTTCTTC. This sequence encodes CASSQVMGLGESEQFF.

This chain connects TRBV7-2 to TRBJ2-5, with a tentative D call TRBD2 (6 bases). Germline V lookup: CDR1 SGHTA, CDR2 FQGNSA. This CDR3 has 15 residues. Between the trimmed V and J ends, which lost 3 bases and 1 base, there was a span of 12 bases. The CDR3 nucleotides are TGTGCCAGCAGCTTTGGGCGGGGCATCCAAGAGACCCAGTACTTC. Translating gives CASSFGRGIQETQYF.

The J gene is TRBJ2-2, the V gene TRBV11-2, with D perhaps matching TRBD2 (5 bases). V was pared by 5 bases and J by 5 bases, with 15 bases between. The CDR3 consists of 15 residues. CDR1 is SGHAT and CDR2 is FQNNGV in the germline V gene. For the CDR3, the DNA is TGTGCCAGCAGCACTGGACTGTTTTGGACCGGGGAGCTGTTTTTT. Translating gives CASSTGLFWTGELFF.

In DNA, the CDR3 is TGTGCCAGCAGCTTAGTACTTGGCGGGTACGAGCAGTACGTC. Its protein product is CASSLVLGGYEQYV. V gene TRBV7-2 combines with J gene TRBJ2-7; possibly TRBD2 for D (5 bases). The V end was cut by 1 base, the J end by 4 bases, with 11 bases between. Per germline, CDR1 SGHTA and CDR2 FQGNSA. CDR3 length equals 14 residues.